The 13 T cell receptor beta chains presented below share a single source sample, sequenced in a study of blood T cell repertoires in COVID-19. The repertoire was sequenced with immunoSEQ multiplex PCR; TCRdb's copy has only in-frame clones and lacks some. The data show 200,000 to 300,000 clones, 80% to 90% seen once. The sequencing input was peripheral blood. The receptors were sampled from a man aged 45-65 years with acute or convalescent COVID-19.

The chain couples TRBV18 to TRBJ1-1; D might be TRBD1 (5 bases). CDR3 length: 12 amino acids. CDR1 and CDR2 from the germline V gene are KGHSH and LQKENI. Trimming shortened V by 3 bases and J by 6 bases, and 8 bases separated the two germline ends. The CDR3 region is CASSPGGAEAFF. CDR3 coding DNA: TGTGCCAGCTCACCTGGAGGGGCTGAAGCTTTCTTT.

The chain is built from TRBV19 and TRBJ1-5; 9 nucleotides line up with TRBD1. The CDR3 has 14 amino acids. V was pared by 5 bases and J by 6 bases, with 5 bases of the junction left unmatched. CDR1 LNHDA and CDR2 SQIVND come from the germline V gene (reference sequence). The CDR3 nucleotides read TGTGCCAGTAGTGTCACAGGGGGCGGTCAGCCCCAGCATTTT. The encoded protein is CASSVTGGGQPQHF.

This clone was counted a single time. The chain carries TRBV19 and TRBJ1-5; D gene ambiguous. In germline, CDR1 is LNHDA, CDR2 SQIVND (reference sequence). V was cut by 9 bases and J by 7 bases, with 16 bases left in between. This CDR3 comprises 13 residues. The DNA for the CDR3 is TGTGCCAGCAGTCCTTCGTCCGAGCAGCCCCAGCATTTT. Protein product: CASSPSSEQPQHF.

The table lists this clone with a few counts. This rearrangement joins TRBV2 to TRBJ2-1; possibly TRBD2 for D (6 bases). V lost 6 bases to trimming and J lost 9 bases, with 15 bases between them. CDR1 is SNHLY and CDR2 is FYNNEI in the germline V gene. This CDR3 region has 13 residues. CDR3 protein: CASRLSGLPEQFF. The CDR3 region has the DNA TGTGCCAGCAGGCTCTCGGGACTCCCTGAGCAGTTCTTC.

The rearrangement uses TRBV4-1 and TRBJ1-3; 9 bases agree with TRBD1. The CDR3 contains 15 residues. The V segment lost 1 base and the J segment 7 bases; nucleotides outside the gene matches: 5. Germline V gene sequence: CDR1 MGHRA, CDR2 YSYEKL. CDR3 protein: CASSQVTGGSNTIYF. CDR3 bases: TGCGCCAGCAGCCAAGTGACAGGGGGGTCCAACACCATATATTTT.

The chain uses TRBV5-1 and TRBJ1-4, with D possibly matching TRBD1 (6 bases). The length of the CDR3 is 15 residues. The ends were cut back, 1 base at V and 7 bases at J, with 14 bases in the middle. The germline V gene has CDR1 SGHRS and CDR2 YFSETQ. The CDR3 nucleotides read TGCGCCAGCAGCTTGATCCCAGGGGATAGTGAAAAACTGTTTTTT. This sequence encodes CASSLIPGDSEKLFF.

This chain's CDR3 is CASSSSGRSYEQYF. The CDR3 coding sequence is TGCGCCAGCAGCTCTAGCGGGAGGTCCTACGAGCAGTACTTC. This chain uses TRBV5-1 with TRBJ2-7; 11 positions match TRBD2. This CDR3 contains 14 residues. Germline CDR1 SGHRS, CDR2 YFSETQ. Losses at the gene ends were 3 bases for V and 1 base for J; bases not matched to a gene: 0.

Here the CDR3 reads CASSLSRDRGSEQYF. The CDR3 DNA reads as TGTGCCAGCAGCTTATCCCGGGACAGGGGGTCCGAGCAGTACTTC. The gene calls are TRBV7-9 and TRBJ2-7; 11 bases match TRBD1. Germline CDR1 and CDR2: SEHNR and FQNEAQ (reference sequence). V lost 2 bases to trimming and J lost 6 bases; unmatched junction nucleotides: 6. The CDR3 runs to 15 residues.

This rearrangement joins TRBV27 to TRBJ2-2, with D possibly matching TRBD1 (6 bases). Between the trimmed V and J ends, which lost 5 bases and 7 bases, there was a span of 14 bases. The CDR3 has 14 amino acids. The V gene's germline CDR1 is MNHEY and CDR2 SMNVEV (reference sequence). CDR3 loop: CASSRQEWGGELFF. The CDR3 DNA reads TGTGCCAGCAGTCGACAGGAATGGGGCGGGGAGCTGTTTTTT.

The chain joins TRBV9 to TRBJ1-1; D remains unclear. The CDR3 loop spans 11 amino acids. Trimming took off 7 bases at V and 1 base at J, with 5 bases between the two ends. Germline V gives CDR1 SGDLS, CDR2 YYNGEE. The CDR3: CASGRNTEAFF. DNA of the CDR3: TGTGCCAGCGGGAGGAACACTGAAGCTTTCTTT.

The chain combines TRBV15 with TRBJ2-6; 14 nucleotides line up with TRBD2. CDR1 and CDR2 from the germline V gene are LNHNV and YYDKDF (reference sequence). Trimming cost V 0 bases and J 2 bases; bases outside gene matches: 3. The length of the CDR3 is 19 residues. The CDR3 bases are TGTGCCACCAGCAGAGATAAGGGACTAGCGGGAGCTGGGGCCAACGTCCTGACTTTC. This sequence encodes CATSRDKGLAGAGANVLTF.

The V call is TRBV5-5, the J call TRBJ1-2; tentative D call: TRBD1 (6 bases). The ends were cut back, 4 bases at V and 1 base at J, with 17 bases in the middle. Germline V gene lookup returns CDR1 SGHKS and CDR2 YYEKEE (reference sequence). The CDR3 has 16 residues. The CDR3 DNA reads TGTGCCAGCAGCGTTCGACAGGCTGCTCTTAACTATGGCTACACCTTC. Protein product: CASSVRQAALNYGYTF.

The chain employs TRBV9 and TRBJ1-3, with 8 bases identical to TRBD1. This CDR3 is built from 16 residues. V dropped 4 bases and J dropped 0; count of bases not matched to a gene: 6. Germline V gene lookup returns CDR1 SGDLS and CDR2 YYNGEE. The CDR3 bases are TGTGCCAGCAGCTGGGAGACAGGGGACTCTGGAAACACCATATATTTT. Its protein is CASSWETGDSGNTIYF.